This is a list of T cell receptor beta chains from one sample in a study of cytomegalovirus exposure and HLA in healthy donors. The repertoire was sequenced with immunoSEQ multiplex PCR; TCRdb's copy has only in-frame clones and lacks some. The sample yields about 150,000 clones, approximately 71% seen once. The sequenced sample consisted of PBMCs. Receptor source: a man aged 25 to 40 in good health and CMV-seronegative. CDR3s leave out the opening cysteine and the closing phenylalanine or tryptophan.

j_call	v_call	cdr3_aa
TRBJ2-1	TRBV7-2	ASSLGFDFEQF
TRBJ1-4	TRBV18	ASSPRAGTNEKLF
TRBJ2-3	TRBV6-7	DSSYSRGGEGNPLDTQY
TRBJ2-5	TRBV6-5	ASSPDFPYSQY
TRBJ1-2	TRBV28	ASRGAGYT
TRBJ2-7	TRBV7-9	ASSPGLAGYEQY
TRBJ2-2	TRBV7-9	ASSPGTGGPGELF
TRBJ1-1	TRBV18	ASSPLRGEAF
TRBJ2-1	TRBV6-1	ATRVGRSYNEQF
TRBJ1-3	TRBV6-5	ASSPDRNSGNTIY
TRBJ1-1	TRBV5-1	ASSQGTANTEAF
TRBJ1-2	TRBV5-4	ASSWGGQGMEGYT
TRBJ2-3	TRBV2	ASSRTGHTDTQY
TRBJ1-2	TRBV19	ASSPGQGEGGYT
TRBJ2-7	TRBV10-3	AISESTFGEQY
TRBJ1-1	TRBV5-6	ASSFETGLGTEAF
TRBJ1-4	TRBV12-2	ASRDTKRTGGEATNEKLF
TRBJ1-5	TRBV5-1	ASSPGGGSGPQH
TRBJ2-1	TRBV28	ASSTELGQSNNEQF
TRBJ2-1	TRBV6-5	ASSPGLANYNEQF
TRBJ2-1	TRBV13	ASSLTTGTENNEQF
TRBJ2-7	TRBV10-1	ASSTDSYEQY
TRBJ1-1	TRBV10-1	AATAMNTEAF
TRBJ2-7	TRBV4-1	ASSHRSGNLPEQY
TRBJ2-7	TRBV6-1	ASSEPGGTSLGEQY
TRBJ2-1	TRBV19	ASSGVSGTLQF
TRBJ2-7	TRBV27	ASSPNGGQLYEQY
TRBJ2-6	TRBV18	ASSSRLSSGANVLT
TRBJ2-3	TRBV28	ASRRQGADTQY
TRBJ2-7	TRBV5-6	ASSLVPGEQY
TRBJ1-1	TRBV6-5	ASRFRGNTEAF
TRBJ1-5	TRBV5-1	ASSLETQNQPQH
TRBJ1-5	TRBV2	ASSEAGAGQPQH
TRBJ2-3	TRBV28	ASSLLTGGGTDTQY
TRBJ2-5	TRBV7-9	ASSLGQGYQETQY
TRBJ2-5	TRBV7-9	ASSPRGTSEETQY
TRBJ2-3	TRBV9	ASSVGGGSGDTQY
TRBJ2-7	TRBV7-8	ASSEYLEQY
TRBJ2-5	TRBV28	ASSFGNQETQY
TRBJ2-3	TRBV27	ASTQGRTDTQY
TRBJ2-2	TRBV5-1	ASSFEGLAGGDTGELF
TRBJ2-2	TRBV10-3	AISKGQTVLNTGELF
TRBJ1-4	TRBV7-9	ASSYVAPATNEKLF
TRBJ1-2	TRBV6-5	ASGAGVNGYT
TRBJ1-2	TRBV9	ASSVVPEQGYT
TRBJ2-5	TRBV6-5	ASSSGTGETQY
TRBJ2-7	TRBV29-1	SVGQGSYEQY
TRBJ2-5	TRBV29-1	SVVLETQY
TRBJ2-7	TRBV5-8	ASSLRREGAYEQY
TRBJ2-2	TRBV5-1	ASSFQGGELF
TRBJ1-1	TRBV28	ASSERYTEAF
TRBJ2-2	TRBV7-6	ASSLQGKEELF
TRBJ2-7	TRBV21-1	ASRDTSYEQY
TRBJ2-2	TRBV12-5	ASGLEGAAGELF